A single sample is the source of the 8 T cell receptor beta chains below, sequenced in a study of control samples from healthy donors and cancer patients. This table comes from immunoSEQ multiplex PCR, and its TCRdb copy is limited to in-frame clones, with some not included. The sample table includes fewer than 250,000 clones. The sample consisted of blood. The receptors here all came from a woman younger than 45 in good health.

The rearrangement joins TRBV2 to TRBJ2-5; weak D call: TRBD1 (5 bases). The CDR3 runs to 14 residues. With 4 bases removed from V and 6 bases from J, the gap between germline ends came to 15 bases. The V gene's germline CDR1 is SNHLY and CDR2 FYNNEI. The CDR3 DNA sequence: TGTGCCAGCAGTGCGGTTCAGGGTGTGAAGACCCAGTACTTC. Translated, it gives CASSAVQGVKTQYF.

This rearrangement joins TRBV12-3 or TRBV12-4 to TRBJ2-7; no clear D. The CDR3 length is 12 residues. Deletions cut 1 base from V and 5 bases from J, with 6 bases between. CDR3 DNA: TGTGCCAGCAGTTTAGGCCCCCACGAGCAGTACTTC. Amino acid sequence: CASSLGPHEQYF.

The CDR3 spells CAWSRGQGSFSGYTF. In nucleotides, the CDR3 is TGTGCCTGGAGTAGAGGACAGGGAAGCTTCTCTGGCTACACCTTC. The chain joins TRBV30 to TRBJ1-2, with 8 bases lining up with TRBD1. Germline V CDR1 and CDR2: GTSNPN, SVGIG (reference sequence). The CDR3 loop spans 15 amino acids. V gave up 2 bases and J gave up 7 bases; unmatched junction bases: 12.

The gene calls are TRBV6-2 or TRBV6-3 and TRBJ2-1, with D possibly matching TRBD1 (7 bases). CDR1 and CDR2 from the germline V gene are MNHEY and SVGEGT. The CDR3 spans 16 residues. The ends were cut back, 2 bases at V and 1 base at J, with 12 bases in the middle. DNA of the CDR3: TGTGCCAGCAGTTACAGGGGGCGGGGATCCTACAATGAGCAGTTCTTC. Translating it yields CASSYRGRGSYNEQFF.

The chain combines TRBV30 with TRBJ1-2; D is uncertain. Deletions cut 0 bases from V and 4 bases from J, with 9 bases between. The CDR3 totals 13 residues. The germline CDR1 and CDR2 sequences are GTSNPN and SVGIG (reference sequence). The CDR3 region is CAWSVSAVYGYTF. DNA for the CDR3: TGTGCCTGGAGTGTATCGGCAGTCTATGGCTACACCTTC.

This chain's CDR3 is CASSYGVGYTF. The CDR3 DNA reads as TGTGCCAGCAGTTACGGGGTCGGCTACACCTTC. The gene calls are TRBV6-6 and TRBJ1-2; D is undetermined. The V and J ends lost 2 bases and 8 bases respectively, with 6 bases between them. The CDR3 has 11 residues. Germline assignment: CDR1 MNHNY and CDR2 SVGAGI (reference sequence).

V is TRBV4-1 and J is TRBJ1-1; D remains ambiguous. Germline CDR1 is MGHRA and CDR2 is YSYEKL. V was cut by 2 bases and J by 1 base, with 8 bases left in between. The CDR3 extends over 14 amino acids. The CDR3 DNA reads as TGCGCCAGCAGCCAACACGGTGCGAACACTGAAGCTTTCTTT. This gives the protein CASSQHGANTEAFF.

The CDR3 spells CASSLNGLNTQYF. The CDR3 DNA reads TGTGCCAGCAGTTTAAATGGGTTGAATACGCAGTATTTT. This chain joins TRBV12-3 or TRBV12-4 and TRBJ2-3; D gene ambiguous. The CDR3 contains 13 residues. Trimming pared 2 bases from V and 7 bases from J, leaving 10 bases between.